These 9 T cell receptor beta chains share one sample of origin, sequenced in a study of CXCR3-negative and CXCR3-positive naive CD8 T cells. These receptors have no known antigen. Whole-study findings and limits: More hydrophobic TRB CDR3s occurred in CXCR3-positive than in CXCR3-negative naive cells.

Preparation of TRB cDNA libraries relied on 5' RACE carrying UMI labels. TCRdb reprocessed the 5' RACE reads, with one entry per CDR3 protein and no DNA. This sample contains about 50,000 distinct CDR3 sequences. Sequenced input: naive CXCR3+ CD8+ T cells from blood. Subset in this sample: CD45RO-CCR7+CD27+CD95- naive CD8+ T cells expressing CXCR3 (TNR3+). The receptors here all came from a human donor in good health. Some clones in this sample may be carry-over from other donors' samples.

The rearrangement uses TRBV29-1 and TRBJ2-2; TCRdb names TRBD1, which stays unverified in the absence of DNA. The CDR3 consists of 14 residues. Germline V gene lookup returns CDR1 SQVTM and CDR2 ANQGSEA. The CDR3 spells CSVVGDKNTGELFF.

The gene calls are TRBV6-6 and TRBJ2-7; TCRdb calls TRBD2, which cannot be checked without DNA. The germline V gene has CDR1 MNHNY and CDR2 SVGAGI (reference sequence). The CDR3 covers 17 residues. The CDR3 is CASSPTGGSLWVYEQYF.

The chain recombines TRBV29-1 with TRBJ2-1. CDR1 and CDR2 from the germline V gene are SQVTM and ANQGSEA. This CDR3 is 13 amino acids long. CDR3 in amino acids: CSVVGKNYNEQFF.

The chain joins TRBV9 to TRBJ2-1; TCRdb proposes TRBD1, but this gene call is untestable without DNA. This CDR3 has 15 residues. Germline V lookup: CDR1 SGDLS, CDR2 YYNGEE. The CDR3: CASSEEGGSYNEQFF.

CDR3 residues: CASSYSGGSYNEQFF. The V call is TRBV6-5, the J call TRBJ2-1. Germline-derived CDR1 and CDR2 are MNHEY and SVGAGI. The CDR3 spans 15 residues.

CDR3 amino acids: CASSPPEGSSYNEQFF. The genes are TRBV9 and TRBJ2-1. This CDR3 spans 16 amino acids. Germline CDR1 and CDR2: SGDLS and YYNGEE.

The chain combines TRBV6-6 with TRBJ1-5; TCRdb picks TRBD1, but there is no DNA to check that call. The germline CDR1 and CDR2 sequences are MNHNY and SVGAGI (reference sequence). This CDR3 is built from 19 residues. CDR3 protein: CASSSVIGQGRSGDQPQHF.

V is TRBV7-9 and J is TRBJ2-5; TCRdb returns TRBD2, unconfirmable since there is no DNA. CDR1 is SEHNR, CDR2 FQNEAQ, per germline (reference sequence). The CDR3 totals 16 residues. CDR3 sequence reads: CASSLIDLAPRETQYF.

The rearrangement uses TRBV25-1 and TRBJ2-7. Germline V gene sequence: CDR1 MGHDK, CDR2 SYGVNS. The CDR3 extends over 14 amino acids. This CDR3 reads CASSAPLGFYEQYF.